Listed below are T cell receptor beta chains from one sample, sequenced in a study of vaccination and CD4 T cells after COVID-19. One entry per CDR3 protein results from TCRdb running MiXCR on the PCR reads. The table includes about 17,000 distinct CDR3 sequences, 48% detected once. Their cognate antigens are unknown. This material consisted of CD4+ T cells from blood, cultured in vitro, taken before SARS-CoV-2 vaccination. The receptors were gathered from a human donor who had recovered from COVID-19. Both conserved end residues are part of each CDR3. The D gene is left open where the match is weak. Clone size, where shown, is once, few, many, or a class for clones that have expanded.

clone_size: .
j_call: TRBJ1-6
d_call: .
v_call: TRBV6-1
cdr3_nt: TGTGCCAGCAGTCATGAGGGGGGCAGGGGTTCACCCCTCCGCTTT
cdr3_aa: CASSHEGGRGSPLRF

clone_size: once
j_call: TRBJ2-7
d_call: TRBD2
v_call: TRBV20-1
cdr3_nt: TGCAGTGCTAGAGCCCTCACACTAGCGGGGGGCTACGAGCAGTACTTC
cdr3_aa: CSARALTLAGGYEQYF

clone_size: .
j_call: TRBJ2-7
d_call: TRBD1
v_call: TRBV12-3/TRBV12-4
cdr3_nt: TGTGCCAGCAAGCTTGCGGGACAGGTCGCGCGGGAGCAGTACTTC
cdr3_aa: CASKLAGQVAREQYF

clone_size: .
j_call: TRBJ1-6
d_call: .
v_call: TRBV4-3
cdr3_nt: TGCGCCAGCAGCCCCAACAGGAATTCACCCCTCCACTTT
cdr3_aa: CASSPNRNSPLHF

clone_size: .
j_call: TRBJ2-7
d_call: .
v_call: TRBV2
cdr3_nt: TGTGCCAGCAGCAGGTCCTACGAGCAGTACTTC
cdr3_aa: CASSRSYEQYF

clone_size: .
j_call: TRBJ1-2
d_call: .
v_call: TRBV19
cdr3_nt: TGTGCCAGTAATGACCGTAACTATGGCTACACCTTC
cdr3_aa: CASNDRNYGYTF

clone_size: few
j_call: TRBJ1-1
d_call: .
v_call: TRBV20-1
cdr3_nt: TGCAGTGCTAGCGGGGGGTTGAACACTGAAGCTTTCTTT
cdr3_aa: CSASGGLNTEAFF

clone_size: .
j_call: TRBJ2-7
d_call: TRBD2
v_call: TRBV20-1
cdr3_nt: TGCAGTGCTAGAGGGGGACTAGCGGGGTTGGAGCAGTACTTC
cdr3_aa: CSARGGLAGLEQYF

clone_size: .
j_call: TRBJ2-1
d_call: TRBD1
v_call: TRBV19
cdr3_nt: TGTGCCAGTTCAGACAGGGGCTACAATGAGCAGTTCTTC
cdr3_aa: CASSDRGYNEQFF

clone_size: .
j_call: TRBJ2-2
d_call: .
v_call: TRBV2
cdr3_nt: TGTGCCAGCAGTGAGGCTAGCCTTTCACCCGGGGAGCTGTTTTTT
cdr3_aa: CASSEASLSPGELFF

clone_size: .
j_call: TRBJ2-7
d_call: TRBD1
v_call: TRBV11-1
cdr3_nt: TGTGCCAGCAGCTTGACAGGGCCCACTGGGGAGCAGTACTTC
cdr3_aa: CASSLTGPTGEQYF

clone_size: .
j_call: TRBJ2-1
d_call: TRBD2
v_call: TRBV15
cdr3_nt: TGTGCCACCAGCAGGGAACCTAGCGGGGGGGCTTTGGATGAGCAGTTCTTC
cdr3_aa: CATSREPSGGALDEQFF

clone_size: few
j_call: TRBJ2-7
d_call: TRBD1
v_call: TRBV20-1
cdr3_nt: TGCAGTGCTAGAAAGGTTTCAGGGGGCTTATCCTACGAGCAGTACTTC
cdr3_aa: CSARKVSGGLSYEQYF

clone_size: .
j_call: TRBJ2-5
d_call: TRBD2
v_call: TRBV20-1
cdr3_nt: TGCAGTGCGGGCAAACCGGGGGGGAGGGAGACCCAGTACTTC
cdr3_aa: CSAGKPGGRETQYF

clone_size: .
j_call: TRBJ2-5
d_call: .
v_call: TRBV15
cdr3_nt: TGTGCCACCAGCAGAGCCGGGCAGAAAGAGACCCAGTACTTC
cdr3_aa: CATSRAGQKETQYF

clone_size: .
j_call: TRBJ2-7
d_call: .
v_call: TRBV19
cdr3_nt: TGTGCCAGTAGTATAGGCAGCTCCGAGCAGTACTTC
cdr3_aa: CASSIGSSEQYF

clone_size: once
j_call: TRBJ1-2
d_call: TRBD1
v_call: TRBV20-1
cdr3_nt: TGCAGCGTAACGACAGGGGAAATAGGGGGCTACACCTTC
cdr3_aa: CSVTTGEIGGYTF

clone_size: .
j_call: TRBJ1-2
d_call: TRBD1
v_call: TRBV6-1
cdr3_nt: TGTGCCAGCAGTGTGGCGGGACAGGGGATCGGCTACACCTTC
cdr3_aa: CASSVAGQGIGYTF

clone_size: .
j_call: TRBJ2-3
d_call: .
v_call: TRBV19
cdr3_nt: TGTGCCAGTAGTATAGCTGGTCACACAGATACGCAGTATTTT
cdr3_aa: CASSIAGHTDTQYF

clone_size: .
j_call: TRBJ2-2
d_call: .
v_call: TRBV27
cdr3_nt: TGTGCCAGCAGTTTTCACAGGGTGTCGGCCGGGGAGCTGTTTTTT
cdr3_aa: CASSFHRVSAGELFF

clone_size: few
j_call: TRBJ2-3
d_call: .
v_call: TRBV6-5
cdr3_nt: TGTGCCAGCAGTTACAGGAGCACAGATACGCAGTATTTT
cdr3_aa: CASSYRSTDTQYF

clone_size: .
j_call: TRBJ1-6
d_call: .
v_call: TRBV11-3
cdr3_nt: TGTGCCAGCAGCCAGAACCGGCCTAATTCACCCCTCCACTTT
cdr3_aa: CASSQNRPNSPLHF

clone_size: .
j_call: TRBJ1-1
d_call: .
v_call: TRBV11-3
cdr3_nt: TGTGCCAGCAGCTGGGGACTTCTGTCGTCTGAAGCTTTCTTT
cdr3_aa: CASSWGLLSSEAFF

clone_size: .
j_call: TRBJ1-1
d_call: .
v_call: TRBV7-9
cdr3_nt: TGTGCCAGCAGCTTAGACCGGAATGGGAACACTGAAGCTTTCTTT
cdr3_aa: CASSLDRNGNTEAFF

clone_size: few
j_call: TRBJ2-5
d_call: .
v_call: TRBV7-7
cdr3_nt: TGTGCCAGCAGCTTGGACCAAGAGACCCAGTACTTC
cdr3_aa: CASSLDQETQYF

clone_size: .
j_call: TRBJ1-5
d_call: .
v_call: TRBV28
cdr3_nt: TGTGCCAGCGTCACGGGTGTGGGGAATCAGCCCCAGCATTTT
cdr3_aa: CASVTGVGNQPQHF

clone_size: .
j_call: TRBJ1-2
d_call: .
v_call: TRBV2
cdr3_nt: TGTGCCAGCAGTCCTTCAGGCCGCGCTACCGAGGGCTACACCTTC
cdr3_aa: CASSPSGRATEGYTF

clone_size: .
j_call: TRBJ2-5
d_call: .
v_call: TRBV25-1
cdr3_nt: TGTGCCAGCAGTGCTTACGGGGGAGAGACCCAGTACTTC
cdr3_aa: CASSAYGGETQYF

clone_size: .
j_call: TRBJ1-1
d_call: TRBD1
v_call: TRBV12-3/TRBV12-4
cdr3_nt: TGTGCCAGCAGCGGGACAGCCACTGAAGCTTTCTTT
cdr3_aa: CASSGTATEAFF

clone_size: .
j_call: TRBJ1-4
d_call: .
v_call: TRBV7-9
cdr3_nt: TGTGCCAGCAGCCCGAGTATGGGTTCAACTAATGAAAAACTGTTTTTT
cdr3_aa: CASSPSMGSTNEKLFF

clone_size: few
j_call: TRBJ1-3
d_call: .
v_call: TRBV7-2
cdr3_nt: TGTGCCAGCAGCTTAGACAATTACTCTGGAAACACCATATATTTT
cdr3_aa: CASSLDNYSGNTIYF

clone_size: .
j_call: TRBJ2-1
d_call: .
v_call: TRBV12-3/TRBV12-4
cdr3_nt: TGTGCCAGCAGCTTAGGACTTCCCATTGAGCAGTTCTTC
cdr3_aa: CASSLGLPIEQFF

clone_size: few
j_call: TRBJ1-5
d_call: .
v_call: TRBV10-3
cdr3_nt: TGTGCCATCAGTGAACGCTCAGATCAGCCCCAGCATTTT
cdr3_aa: CAISERSDQPQHF

clone_size: .
j_call: TRBJ1-1
d_call: TRBD1
v_call: TRBV20-1
cdr3_nt: TGCAGTGCCCCCAGGGGGGAGACGATGAACACTGAAGCTTTCTTT
cdr3_aa: CSAPRGETMNTEAFF

clone_size: .
j_call: TRBJ1-1
d_call: .
v_call: TRBV20-1
cdr3_nt: TGCAGTGCTAGAGGATCGTTACCAGGATTTGGGGGGAACACTGAAGCTTTCTTT
cdr3_aa: CSARGSLPGFGGNTEAFF

clone_size: .
j_call: TRBJ1-1
d_call: .
v_call: TRBV7-6
cdr3_nt: TGTGCCAGCAGCTTAGAGATGAACACTGAAGCTTTCTTT
cdr3_aa: CASSLEMNTEAFF

clone_size: few
j_call: TRBJ2-3
d_call: TRBD1
v_call: TRBV2
cdr3_nt: TGTGCCATACAGGGGGCTGGCACAGATACGCAGTATTTT
cdr3_aa: CAIQGAGTDTQYF

clone_size: .
j_call: TRBJ2-7
d_call: TRBD2
v_call: TRBV11-3
cdr3_nt: TGTGCCAGCAGCTCGGGACTAGCGGGGGGACTTACGCTGGAGCAGTACTTC
cdr3_aa: CASSSGLAGGLTLEQYF

clone_size: .
j_call: TRBJ2-7
d_call: TRBD1
v_call: TRBV28
cdr3_nt: TGTGCCAGCAGTCCAGTACCGGGACAGGGGTCCTACGAGCAGTACTTC
cdr3_aa: CASSPVPGQGSYEQYF

clone_size: .
j_call: TRBJ2-7
d_call: .
v_call: TRBV24-1
cdr3_nt: TGTGCCACCAGTGATGGGGGGTGGGAGCAGTACTTC
cdr3_aa: CATSDGGWEQYF

clone_size: few
j_call: TRBJ2-5
d_call: .
v_call: TRBV7-2
cdr3_nt: TGTGCCAGCAGCCGATCCGGGACCCAAGAGACCCAGTACTTC
cdr3_aa: CASSRSGTQETQYF